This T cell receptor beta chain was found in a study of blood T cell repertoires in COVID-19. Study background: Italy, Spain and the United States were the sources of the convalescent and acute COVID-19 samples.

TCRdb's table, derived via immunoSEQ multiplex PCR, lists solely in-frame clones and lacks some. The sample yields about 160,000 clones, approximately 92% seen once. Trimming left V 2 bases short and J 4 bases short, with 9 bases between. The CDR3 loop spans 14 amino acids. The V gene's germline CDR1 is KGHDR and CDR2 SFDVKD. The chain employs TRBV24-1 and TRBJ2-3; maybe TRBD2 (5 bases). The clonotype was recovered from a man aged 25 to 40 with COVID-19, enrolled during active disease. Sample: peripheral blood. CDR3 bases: TGTGCCACCAGTGATTCGGGGAGATCAGATACGCAGTATTTT. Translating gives CATSDSGRSDTQYF.